Described below is a single T cell receptor beta chain sequence and its context. Germline CDR1 and CDR2: MNHNS and SASEGT. The CDR3 is 16 amino acids. With V trimmed by 4 bases and J by 4 bases, 12 bases remained unmatched. In the authors' methods: Estimation of nucleated cell counts relied on the amplification of reference gene primers. The table came from immunoSEQ multiplex PCR; TCRdb's copy has only in-frame clones and leaves some out. V and J calls and clone size follow that table, whereas D and trimming were derived from the DNA. The table includes about 270,000 clones, more than 85% detected once. This entry is derived from a study of blood T cell repertoires in COVID-19. Background on the study: Samples taken during acute and convalescent COVID-19 were collected in the United States, Italy and Spain. The analysed material was cDNA or gDNA that came from T cells, B-cell-depleted T cells, or PBMCs.

The sequenced sample consisted of peripheral blood. This clonotype originated in a person under 35 with COVID-19, enrolled during active disease. The rearrangement joins TRBV6-1 to TRBJ1-1, with TRBD1 matching over 7 bases. Here the CDR3 reads CASSVQDRTGVTEAFF. CDR3 DNA sequence: TGTGCCAGCAGTGTCCAGGACAGGACTGGGGTCACTGAAGCTTTCTTT.